The subject of this entry is one TCR beta chain. Antigen specificity is unknown. The junction had 4 bases not matched to a gene; V was cut back by 8 bases and J by 3 bases. The CDR3 runs to 12 residues. CDR1 is LNHDA and CDR2 is SQIVND in the germline V gene (reference sequence). 60 Vbeta and 13 Jbeta primers were used in PCR. Generated by immunoSEQ multiplex PCR, the TCRdb table keeps only in-frame clones and is missing some. Of some 120,000 clones in the sample, roughly 82% were seen once. The data are from a study of cytomegalovirus exposure and HLA in healthy donors. Study information: Just over 80% of 398 genotyped donors fell in the Caucasian-associated ancestry cluster.

The study, taken as a whole, reports: Previous analysis showed most TCR beta V segments were productive about 90% or about 30% of the time. Indistinguishable V segments such as TRBV6-2 and TRBV6-3 were excluded. Later work showed greater clonal expansion in HLA-associated TCR beta chains than in equally common others.

This TCR derives from a woman younger than 30 in good health and CMV-seronegative. Sequencing was carried out using PBMCs. The chain has TRBV19 and TRBJ2-7; 7 nucleotides match TRBD2. The CDR3 nucleotides are TGTGCCAGTTCGGGGAGGGGCTACGAGCAGTACTTC. Translated: CASSGRGYEQYF.